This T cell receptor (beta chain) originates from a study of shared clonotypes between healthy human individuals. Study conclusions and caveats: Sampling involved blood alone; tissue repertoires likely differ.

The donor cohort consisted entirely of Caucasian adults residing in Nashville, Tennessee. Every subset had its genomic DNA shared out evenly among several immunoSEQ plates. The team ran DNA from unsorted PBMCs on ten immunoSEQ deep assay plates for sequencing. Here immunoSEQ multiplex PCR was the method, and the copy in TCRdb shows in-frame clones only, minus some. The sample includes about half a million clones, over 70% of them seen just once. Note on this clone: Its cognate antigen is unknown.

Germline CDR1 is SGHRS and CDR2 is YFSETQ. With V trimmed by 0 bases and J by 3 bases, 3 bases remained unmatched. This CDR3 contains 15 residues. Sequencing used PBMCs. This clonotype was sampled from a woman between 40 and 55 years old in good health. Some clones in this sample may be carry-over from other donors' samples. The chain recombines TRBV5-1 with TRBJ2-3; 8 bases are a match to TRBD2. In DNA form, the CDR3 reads TGCGCCAGCAGCTTGGTTAGCGGGAATACAGATACGCAGTATTTT. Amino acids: CASSLVSGNTDTQYF.